The present entry profiles one T cell receptor (beta chain) with its context. The antigen is undetermined. Other DNA sequences of this sample code for an identical CDR3. The source of the sample is a study of cytomegalovirus exposure and HLA in healthy donors. Study information: As an earlier analysis found, roughly 180 million T cells yielded about 100 million unique TCR beta sequences. Whole-study results and caveats: Reportedly, diagnosis of cytomegalovirus status by the classifier showed high specificity and sensitivity. As immune exposure information, only CMV serostatus was available.

V trimming: 3 bases; J trimming: 3 bases; junction bases outside the gene matches: 2. Germline CDR1 reads MDHEN; CDR2 reads SYDVKM. The CDR3 covers 14 residues. This PCR relied on a set of 60 Vbeta primers and 13 Jbeta primers. Assay: immunoSEQ multiplex PCR; the TCRdb copy retains only in-frame clones and omits some. The sample lists about 130,000 clones; around four fifths were seen once. The TCR comes from a man aged 18 to 29 in good health and CMV-seropositive. The V call is TRBV28, the J call TRBJ2-3, with 8 bases matching TRBD2. The specimen sequenced was PBMCs. The CDR3 reads CASSFVAGTDTQYF. The CDR3 DNA sequence: TGTGCCAGCAGTTTCGTAGCGGGGACAGATACGCAGTATTTT. The full variable domain, completed using reference TRBV28 and TRBJ2-3, is DVKVTQSSRYLVKRTGEKVFLECVQDMDHENMFWYRQDPGLGLRLIYFSYDVKMKEKGDIPEGYSVSREKKERFSLILESASTNQTSMYLCASSFVAGTDTQYFGPGTRLTVL.